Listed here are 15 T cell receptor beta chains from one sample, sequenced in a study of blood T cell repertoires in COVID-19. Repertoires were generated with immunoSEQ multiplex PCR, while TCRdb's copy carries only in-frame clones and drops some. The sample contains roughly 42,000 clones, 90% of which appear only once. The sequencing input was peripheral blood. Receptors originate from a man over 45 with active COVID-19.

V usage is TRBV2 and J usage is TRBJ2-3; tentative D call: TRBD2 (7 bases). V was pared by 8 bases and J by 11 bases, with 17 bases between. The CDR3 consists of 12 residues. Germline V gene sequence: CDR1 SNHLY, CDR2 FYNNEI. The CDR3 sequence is CASRQRGGLQYF. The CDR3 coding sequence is TGTGCCAGCCGACAAAGGGGGGGGCTGCAGTATTTT.

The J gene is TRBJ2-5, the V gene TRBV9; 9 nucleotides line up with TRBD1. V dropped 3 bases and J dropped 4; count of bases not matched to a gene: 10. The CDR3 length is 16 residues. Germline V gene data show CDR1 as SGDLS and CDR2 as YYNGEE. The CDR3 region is CASSARTGEGGETQYF. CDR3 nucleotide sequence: TGTGCCAGCAGCGCCCGGACAGGGGAAGGGGGAGAGACCCAGTACTTC.

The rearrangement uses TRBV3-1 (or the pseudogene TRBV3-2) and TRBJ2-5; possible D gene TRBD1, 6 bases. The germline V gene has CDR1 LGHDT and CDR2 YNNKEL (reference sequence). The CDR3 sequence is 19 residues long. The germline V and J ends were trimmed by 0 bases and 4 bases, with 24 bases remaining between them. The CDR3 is CASSQEWKETQGPGETQYF. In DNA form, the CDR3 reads TGTGCCAGCAGCCAAGAATGGAAAGAAACTCAGGGGCCGGGAGAGACCCAGTACTTC.

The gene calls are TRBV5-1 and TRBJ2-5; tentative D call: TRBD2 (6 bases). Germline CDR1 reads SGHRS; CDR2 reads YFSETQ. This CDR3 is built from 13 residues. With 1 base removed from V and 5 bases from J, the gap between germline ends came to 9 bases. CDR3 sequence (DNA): TGCGCCAGCAGCTTGAATGGGGGGGAGACCCAGTACTTC. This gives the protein CASSLNGGETQYF.

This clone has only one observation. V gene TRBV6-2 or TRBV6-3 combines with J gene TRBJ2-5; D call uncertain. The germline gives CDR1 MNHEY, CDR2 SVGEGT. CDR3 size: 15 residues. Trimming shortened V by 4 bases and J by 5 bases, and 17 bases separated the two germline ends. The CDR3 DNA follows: TGTGCCAGCAGTTTCGGCGGTTTCAGTGAGGAGACCCAGTACTTC. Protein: CASSFGGFSEETQYF.

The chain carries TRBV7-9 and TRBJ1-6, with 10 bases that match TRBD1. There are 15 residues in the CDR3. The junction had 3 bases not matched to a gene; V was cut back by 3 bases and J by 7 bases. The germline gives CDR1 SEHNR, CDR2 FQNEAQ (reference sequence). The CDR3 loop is CASSLKTGGNSPLHF. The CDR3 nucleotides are TGTGCCAGCAGCTTGAAGACAGGGGGCAATTCACCCCTCCACTTT.

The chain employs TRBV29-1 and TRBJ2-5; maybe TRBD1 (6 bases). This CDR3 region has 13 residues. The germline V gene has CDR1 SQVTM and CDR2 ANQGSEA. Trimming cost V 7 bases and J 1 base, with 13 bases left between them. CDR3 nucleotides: TGCAGCGCCCTGAAGGGGGTCCAAGAGACCCAGTACTTC. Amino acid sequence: CSALKGVQETQYF.

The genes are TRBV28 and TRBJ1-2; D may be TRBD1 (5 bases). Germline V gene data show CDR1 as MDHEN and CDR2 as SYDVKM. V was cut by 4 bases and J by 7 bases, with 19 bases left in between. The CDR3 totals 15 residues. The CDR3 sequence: CASSSLGQGLGGYTF. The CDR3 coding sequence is TGTGCCAGCAGTTCGCTCGGCCAGGGTTTGGGTGGCTACACCTTC.

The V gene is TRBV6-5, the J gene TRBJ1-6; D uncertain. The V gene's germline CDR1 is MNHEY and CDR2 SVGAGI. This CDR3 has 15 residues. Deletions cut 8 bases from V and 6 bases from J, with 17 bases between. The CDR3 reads CASYSAGRSNSPLHF. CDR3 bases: TGTGCCAGCTATTCAGCGGGAAGGAGTAATTCACCCCTCCACTTT.

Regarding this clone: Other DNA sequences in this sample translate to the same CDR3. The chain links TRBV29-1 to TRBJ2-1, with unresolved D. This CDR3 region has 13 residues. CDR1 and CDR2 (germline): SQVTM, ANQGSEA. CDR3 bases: TGCAGTGCTCACAGTGGCGTGTACAATGAGCAGTTCTTC. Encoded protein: CSAHSGVYNEQFF.

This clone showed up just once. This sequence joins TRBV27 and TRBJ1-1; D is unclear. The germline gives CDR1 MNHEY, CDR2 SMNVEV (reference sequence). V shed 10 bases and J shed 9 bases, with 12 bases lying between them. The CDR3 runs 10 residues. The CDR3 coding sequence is TGTGCCACCTCGGCGGGCCAAGCTTTCTTT. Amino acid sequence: CATSAGQAFF.

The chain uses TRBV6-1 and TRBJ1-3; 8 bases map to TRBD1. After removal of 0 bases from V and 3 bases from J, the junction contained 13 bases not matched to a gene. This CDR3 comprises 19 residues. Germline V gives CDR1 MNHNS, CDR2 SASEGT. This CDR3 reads CASSEALVGRGRVGNTIYF. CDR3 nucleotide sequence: TGTGCCAGCAGTGAAGCGCTGGTAGGCAGGGGGCGAGTTGGAAACACCATATATTTT.

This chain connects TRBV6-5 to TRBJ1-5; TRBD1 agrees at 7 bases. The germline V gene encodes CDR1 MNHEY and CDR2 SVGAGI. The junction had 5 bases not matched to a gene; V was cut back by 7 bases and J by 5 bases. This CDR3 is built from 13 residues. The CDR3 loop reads CASKGAKHQPQHF. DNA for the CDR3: TGTGCCAGCAAGGGGGCTAAACATCAGCCCCAGCATTTT.

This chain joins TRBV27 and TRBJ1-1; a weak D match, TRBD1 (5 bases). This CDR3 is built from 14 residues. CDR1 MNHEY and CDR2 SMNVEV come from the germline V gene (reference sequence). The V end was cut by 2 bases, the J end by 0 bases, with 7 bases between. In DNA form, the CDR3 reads TGTGCCAGCAGTTTACAAGGGGTGAACACTGAAGCTTTCTTT. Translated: CASSLQGVNTEAFF.

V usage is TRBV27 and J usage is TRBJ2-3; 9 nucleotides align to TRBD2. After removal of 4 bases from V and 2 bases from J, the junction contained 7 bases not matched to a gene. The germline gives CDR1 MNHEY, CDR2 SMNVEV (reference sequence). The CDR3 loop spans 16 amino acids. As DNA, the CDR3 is TGTGCCAGCAGTTCTCCCCTAGCGGGGACCACAGATACGCAGTATTTT. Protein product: CASSSPLAGTTDTQYF.